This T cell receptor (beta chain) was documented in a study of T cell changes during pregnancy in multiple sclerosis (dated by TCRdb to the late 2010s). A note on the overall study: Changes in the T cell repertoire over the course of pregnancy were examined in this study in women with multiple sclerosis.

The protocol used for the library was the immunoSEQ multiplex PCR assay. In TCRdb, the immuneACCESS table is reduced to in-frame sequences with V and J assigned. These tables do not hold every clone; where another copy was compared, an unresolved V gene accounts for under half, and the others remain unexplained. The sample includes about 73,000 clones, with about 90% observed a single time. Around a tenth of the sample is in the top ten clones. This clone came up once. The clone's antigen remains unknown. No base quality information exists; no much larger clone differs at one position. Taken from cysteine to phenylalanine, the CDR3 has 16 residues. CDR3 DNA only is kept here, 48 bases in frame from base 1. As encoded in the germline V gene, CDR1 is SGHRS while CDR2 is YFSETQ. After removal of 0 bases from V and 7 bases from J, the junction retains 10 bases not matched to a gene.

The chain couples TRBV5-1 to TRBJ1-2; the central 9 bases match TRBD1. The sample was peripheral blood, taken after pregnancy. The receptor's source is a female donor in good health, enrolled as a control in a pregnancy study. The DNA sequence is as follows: TGCGCCAGCAGCTTGGTAGGCGGCGGGACAGGGCTTGGCTACACCTTC. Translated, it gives CASSLVGGGTGLGYTF.